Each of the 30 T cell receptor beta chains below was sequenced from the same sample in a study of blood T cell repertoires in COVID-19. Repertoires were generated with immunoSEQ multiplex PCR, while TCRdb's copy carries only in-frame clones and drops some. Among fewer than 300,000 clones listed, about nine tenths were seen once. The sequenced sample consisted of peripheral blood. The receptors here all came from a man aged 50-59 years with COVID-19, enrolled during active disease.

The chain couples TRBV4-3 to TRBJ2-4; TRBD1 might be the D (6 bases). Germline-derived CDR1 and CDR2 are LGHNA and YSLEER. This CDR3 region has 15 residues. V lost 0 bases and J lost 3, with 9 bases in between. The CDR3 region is CASSQDPGDKNIQYF. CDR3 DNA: TGCGCCAGCAGCCAAGACCCAGGGGACAAAAACATTCAGTACTTC.

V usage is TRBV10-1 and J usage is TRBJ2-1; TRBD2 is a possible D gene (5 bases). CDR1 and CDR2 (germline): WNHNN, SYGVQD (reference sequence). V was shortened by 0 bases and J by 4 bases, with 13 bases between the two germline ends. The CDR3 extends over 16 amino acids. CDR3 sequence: CASSESKTRRYNEQFF. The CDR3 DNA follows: TGCGCCAGCAGTGAGTCGAAAACTAGGCGGTACAATGAGCAGTTCTTC.

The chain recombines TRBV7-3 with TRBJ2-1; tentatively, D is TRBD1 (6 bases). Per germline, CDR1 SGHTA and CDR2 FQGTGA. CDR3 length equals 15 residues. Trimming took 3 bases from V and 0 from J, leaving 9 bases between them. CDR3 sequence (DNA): TGTGCCAGCAGCTTCAGGGGAAGCTCCTACAATGAGCAGTTCTTC. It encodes CASSFRGSSYNEQFF.

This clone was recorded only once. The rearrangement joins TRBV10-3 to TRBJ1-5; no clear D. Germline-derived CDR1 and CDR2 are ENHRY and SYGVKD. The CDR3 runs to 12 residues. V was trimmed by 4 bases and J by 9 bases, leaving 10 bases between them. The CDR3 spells CAISAEGWPQHF. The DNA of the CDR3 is TGTGCCATCAGTGCTGAGGGATGGCCCCAGCATTTT.

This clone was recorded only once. The CDR3 DNA follows: TGTGCCAGCAGCTACGAGAGAATTTTAGCGGGAGGGGGCCACAATGAGCAGTTCTTC. Its translation: CASSYERILAGGGHNEQFF. V usage is TRBV7-6 and J usage is TRBJ2-1, with 11 positions matching TRBD2. V trimming: 4 bases; J trimming: 5 bases; junction bases outside the gene matches: 16. The CDR3 extends over 19 amino acids. Germline values: CDR1 SGHVS, CDR2 FNYEAQ.

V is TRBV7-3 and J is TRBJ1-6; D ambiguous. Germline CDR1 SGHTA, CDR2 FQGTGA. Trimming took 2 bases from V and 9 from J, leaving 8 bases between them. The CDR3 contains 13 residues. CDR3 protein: CASSLGLGSPLHF. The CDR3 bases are TGTGCCAGCAGCTTAGGGCTGGGTTCACCCCTCCACTTT.

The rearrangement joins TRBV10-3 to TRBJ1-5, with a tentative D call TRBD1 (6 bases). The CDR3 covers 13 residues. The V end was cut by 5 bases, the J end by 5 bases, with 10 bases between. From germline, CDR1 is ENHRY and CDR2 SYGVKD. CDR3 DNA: TGTGCCATCAGTAACAGGGTGGATCAGCCCCAGCATTTT. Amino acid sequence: CAISNRVDQPQHF.

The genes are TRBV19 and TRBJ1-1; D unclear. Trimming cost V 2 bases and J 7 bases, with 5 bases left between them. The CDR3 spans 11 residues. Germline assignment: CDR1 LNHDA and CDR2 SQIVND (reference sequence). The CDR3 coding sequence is TGTGCCAGTAGTATAACCTATGAAGCTTTCTTT. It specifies CASSITYEAFF.

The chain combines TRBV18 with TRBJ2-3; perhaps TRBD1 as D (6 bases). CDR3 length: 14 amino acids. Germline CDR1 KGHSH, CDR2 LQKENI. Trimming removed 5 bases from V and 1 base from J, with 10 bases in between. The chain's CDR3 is CASSSGQRTDTQYF. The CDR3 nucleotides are TGTGCCAGCTCATCCGGACAGCGCACAGATACGCAGTATTTT.

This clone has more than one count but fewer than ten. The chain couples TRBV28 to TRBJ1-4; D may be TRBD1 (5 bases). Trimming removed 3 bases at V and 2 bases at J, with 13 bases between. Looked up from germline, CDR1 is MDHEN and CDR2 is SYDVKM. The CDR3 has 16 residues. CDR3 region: CASSFKGALTNEKLFF. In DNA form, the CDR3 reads TGTGCCAGCAGTTTTAAAGGGGCGCTTACTAATGAAAAACTGTTTTTT. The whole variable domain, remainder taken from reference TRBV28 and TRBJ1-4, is DVKVTQSSRYLVKRTGEKVFLECVQDMDHENMFWYRQDPGLGLRLIYFSYDVKMKEKGDIPEGYSVSREKKERFSLILESASTNQTSMYLCASSFKGALTNEKLFFGSGTQLSVL.

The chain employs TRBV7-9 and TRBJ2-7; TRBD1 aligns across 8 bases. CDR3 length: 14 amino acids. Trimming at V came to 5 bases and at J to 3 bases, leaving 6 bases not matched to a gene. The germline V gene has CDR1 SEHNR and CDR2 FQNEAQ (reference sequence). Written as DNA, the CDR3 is TGTGCCAGCAGCGCCCTGGACAGGGACTACGAGCAGTACTTC. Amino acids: CASSALDRDYEQYF.

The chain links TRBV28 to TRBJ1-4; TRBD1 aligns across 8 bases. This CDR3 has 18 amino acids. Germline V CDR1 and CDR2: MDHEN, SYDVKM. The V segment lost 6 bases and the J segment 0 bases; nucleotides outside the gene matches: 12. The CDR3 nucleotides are TGTGCCAGCAGACCGGACAGGGCACTGGCGACAACTAATGAAAAACTGTTTTTT. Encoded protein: CASRPDRALATTNEKLFF.

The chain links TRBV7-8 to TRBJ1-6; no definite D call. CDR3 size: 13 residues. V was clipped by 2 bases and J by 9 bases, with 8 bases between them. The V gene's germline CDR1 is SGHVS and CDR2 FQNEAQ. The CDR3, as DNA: TGTGCCAGCAGCTTATATGTCGGTTCACCCCTCCACTTT. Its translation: CASSLYVGSPLHF.

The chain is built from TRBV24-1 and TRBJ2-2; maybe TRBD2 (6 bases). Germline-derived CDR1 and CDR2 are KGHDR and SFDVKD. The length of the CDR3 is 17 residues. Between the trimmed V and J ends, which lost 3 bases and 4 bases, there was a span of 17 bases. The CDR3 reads CATSDAGPQGATGELFF. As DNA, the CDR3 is TGTGCCACCAGTGATGCGGGACCCCAGGGTGCCACCGGGGAGCTGTTTTTT.

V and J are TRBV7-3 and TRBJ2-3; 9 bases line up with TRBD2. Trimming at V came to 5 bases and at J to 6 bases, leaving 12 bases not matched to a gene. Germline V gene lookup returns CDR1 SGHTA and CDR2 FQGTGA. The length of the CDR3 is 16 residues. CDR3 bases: TGTGCCAGCAGCCCGCTAGCGGGGTCGGGTGGCGATACGCAGTATTTT. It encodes CASSPLAGSGGDTQYF.

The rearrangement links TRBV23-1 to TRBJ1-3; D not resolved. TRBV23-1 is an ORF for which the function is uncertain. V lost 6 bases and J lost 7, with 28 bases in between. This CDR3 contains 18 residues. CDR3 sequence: CASSLLSSVAAVGNTIYF. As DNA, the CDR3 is TGCGCCAGCAGCCTTCTTTCCTCAGTCGCCGCCGTCGGGAACACCATATATTTT.

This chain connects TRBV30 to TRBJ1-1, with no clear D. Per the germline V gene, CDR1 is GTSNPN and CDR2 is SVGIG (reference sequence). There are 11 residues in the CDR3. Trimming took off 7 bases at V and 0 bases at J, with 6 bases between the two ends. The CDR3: CALTLNTEAFF. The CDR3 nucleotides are TGTGCCTTAACACTGAACACTGAAGCTTTCTTT.

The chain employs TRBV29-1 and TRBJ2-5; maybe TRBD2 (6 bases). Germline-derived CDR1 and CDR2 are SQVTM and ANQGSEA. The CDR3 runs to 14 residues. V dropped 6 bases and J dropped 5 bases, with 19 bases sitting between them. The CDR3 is CSVDLWRGLETQYF. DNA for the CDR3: TGCAGCGTCGACCTCTGGCGGGGTCTGGAGACCCAGTACTTC.

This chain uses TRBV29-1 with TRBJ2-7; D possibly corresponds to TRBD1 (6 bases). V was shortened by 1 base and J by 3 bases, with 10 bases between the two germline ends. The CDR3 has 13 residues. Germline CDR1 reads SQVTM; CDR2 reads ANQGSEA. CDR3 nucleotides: TGCAGCGTTGAAGTTGGCAGGGGCTACGAGCAGTACTTC. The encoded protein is CSVEVGRGYEQYF.

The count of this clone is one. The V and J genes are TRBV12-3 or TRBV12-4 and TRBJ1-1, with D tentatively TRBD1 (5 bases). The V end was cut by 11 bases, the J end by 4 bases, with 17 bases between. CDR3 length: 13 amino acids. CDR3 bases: TGTGCCGGCGGGACCCCGGACATCACTGAAGCTTTCTTT. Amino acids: CAGGTPDITEAFF.

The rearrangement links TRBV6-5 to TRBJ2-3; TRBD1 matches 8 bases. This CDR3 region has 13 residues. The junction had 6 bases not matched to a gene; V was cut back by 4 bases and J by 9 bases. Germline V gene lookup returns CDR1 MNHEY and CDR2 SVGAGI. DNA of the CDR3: TGTGCCAGCAGTTCATCGGACAGGGAGACGCAGTATTTT. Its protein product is CASSSSDRETQYF.

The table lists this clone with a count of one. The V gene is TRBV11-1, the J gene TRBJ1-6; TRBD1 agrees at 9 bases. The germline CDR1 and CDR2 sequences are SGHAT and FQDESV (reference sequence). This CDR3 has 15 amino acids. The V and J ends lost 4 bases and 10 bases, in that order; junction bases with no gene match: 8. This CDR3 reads CASSSTDRGGSPLHF. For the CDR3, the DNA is TGTGCCAGCAGCTCCACGGACAGGGGAGGGTCACCCCTCCACTTT. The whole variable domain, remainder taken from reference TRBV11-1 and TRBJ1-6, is EAEVAQSPRYKITEKSQAVAFWCDPISGHATLYWYRQILGQGPELLVQFQDESVVDDSQLPKDRFSAERLKGVDSTLKIQPAELGDSAMYLCASSSTDRGGSPLHFGNGTRLTVT.

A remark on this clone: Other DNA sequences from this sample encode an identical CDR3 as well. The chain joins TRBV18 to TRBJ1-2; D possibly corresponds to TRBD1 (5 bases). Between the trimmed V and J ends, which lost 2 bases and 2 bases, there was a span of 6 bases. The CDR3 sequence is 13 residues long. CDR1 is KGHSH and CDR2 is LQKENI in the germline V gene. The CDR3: CASSPDSNYGYTF. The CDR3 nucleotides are TGTGCCAGCTCACCAGACAGCAACTATGGCTACACCTTC.

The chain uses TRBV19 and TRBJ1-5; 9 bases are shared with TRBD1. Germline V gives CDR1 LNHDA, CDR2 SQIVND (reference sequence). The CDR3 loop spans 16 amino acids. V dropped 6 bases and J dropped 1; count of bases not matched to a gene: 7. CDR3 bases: TGTGCCAGTAGGCAACAACAGGGGGCGAGCAATCAGCCCCAGCATTTT. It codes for CASRQQQGASNQPQHF.

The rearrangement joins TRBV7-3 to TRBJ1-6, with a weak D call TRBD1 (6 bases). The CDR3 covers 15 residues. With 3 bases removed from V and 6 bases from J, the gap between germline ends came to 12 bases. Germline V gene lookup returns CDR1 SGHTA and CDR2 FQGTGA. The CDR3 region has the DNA TGTGCCAGCAGCTTCCTGCGGGGGGCTAATTCACCCCTCCACTTT. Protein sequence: CASSFLRGANSPLHF.

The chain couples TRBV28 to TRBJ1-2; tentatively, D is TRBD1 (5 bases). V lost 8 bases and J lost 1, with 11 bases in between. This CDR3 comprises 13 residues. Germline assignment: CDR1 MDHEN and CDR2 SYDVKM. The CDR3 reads CASQTTVNYGYTF. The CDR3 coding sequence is TGTGCCAGCCAGACGACAGTTAACTATGGCTACACCTTC.

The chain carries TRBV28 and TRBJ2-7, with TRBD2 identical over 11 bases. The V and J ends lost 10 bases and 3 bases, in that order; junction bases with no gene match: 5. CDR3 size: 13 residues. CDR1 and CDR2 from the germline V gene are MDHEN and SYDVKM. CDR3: CAIDLAGGYEQYF. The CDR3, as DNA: TGTGCCATCGATCTAGCGGGGGGCTACGAGCAGTACTTC.

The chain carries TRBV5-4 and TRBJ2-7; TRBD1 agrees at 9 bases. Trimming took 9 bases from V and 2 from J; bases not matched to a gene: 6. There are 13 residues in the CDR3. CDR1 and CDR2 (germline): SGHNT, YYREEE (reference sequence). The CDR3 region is CATRQGVTYEQYF. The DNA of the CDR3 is TGTGCCACCCGACAGGGGGTGACCTACGAGCAGTACTTC.

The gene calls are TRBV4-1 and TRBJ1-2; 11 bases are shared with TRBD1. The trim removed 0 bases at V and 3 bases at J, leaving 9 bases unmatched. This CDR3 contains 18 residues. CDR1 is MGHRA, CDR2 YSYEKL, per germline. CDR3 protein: CASSQEARGQGAYYGYTF. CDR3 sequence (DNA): TGCGCCAGCAGCCAAGAGGCCCGTGGACAGGGGGCCTACTATGGCTACACCTTC.

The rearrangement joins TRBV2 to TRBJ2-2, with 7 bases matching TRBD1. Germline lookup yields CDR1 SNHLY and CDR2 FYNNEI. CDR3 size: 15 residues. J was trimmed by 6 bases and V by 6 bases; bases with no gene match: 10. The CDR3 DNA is TGTGCCAGCAGCTTAGGACAGGTCTCCCCCGGGGAGCTGTTTTTT. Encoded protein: CASSLGQVSPGELFF.